This T cell receptor beta chain emerged from a study of monozygotic twins with inflammatory bowel disease. TCRdb derives one entry per CDR3 protein from the 5' RACE reads, leaving out DNA. Across roughly 330,000 distinct CDR3 sequences, the top ten clones capture under 2.5% of the sample. The CDR3 loop spans 14 amino acids. Germline assignment: CDR1 SGHRS and CDR2 YFSETQ. The chain recombines TRBV5-1 with TRBJ2-1. Sequencing was performed on blood. This sequence originates from a human donor with ulcerative colitis or Crohn's disease, or a healthy co-twin of an affected twin (not recorded which). The CDR3 loop reads CASSLVLGDNEQFF.